These 24 T cell receptor beta chains were sequenced from one sample in a study of CD8 T cells in ankylosing spondylitis. TCRdb re-derived calls from the 5' RACE reads in MiXCR, one entry per CDR3 protein. In the table there are 200,000 to 250,000 distinct CDR3 sequences, over 9.5% of which are singletons. The sample was blood, either unsorted or a sorted T cell fraction (not recorded which). The source is a male donor with ankylosing spondylitis or in good health (not recorded which).

This clonotype showed up many times. This chain joins TRBV20-1 and TRBJ1-6; the D is unclear. The CDR3 runs to 12 residues. The germline V gene has CDR1 DFQATT and CDR2 SNEGSKA (reference sequence). The CDR3 nucleotides are TGCAGCCTCCGATCCTATAATTCACCCCTCCACTTT. Translating gives CSLRSYNSPLHF.

There are many counts of this clonotype. The chain uses TRBV3-1 and TRBJ2-2, with a tentative D call TRBD1 (6 bases). Germline CDR1 is LGHDT and CDR2 is YNNKEL (reference sequence). Trimming stripped 4 bases from V and 3 bases from J, with 12 bases between. This CDR3 spans 15 amino acids. CDR3 residues: CASSLHRVDTGELFF. The DNA of the CDR3 is TGTGCCAGCAGCCTTCACAGGGTAGACACCGGGGAGCTGTTTTTT.

This clonotype has only a few counts. This sequence joins TRBV10-3 and TRBJ2-1; perhaps TRBD1 as D (5 bases). The germline V gene has CDR1 ENHRY and CDR2 SYGVKD. This CDR3 spans 15 amino acids. The ends were cut back, 6 bases at V and 0 bases at J, with 12 bases in the middle. The CDR3 bases are TGTGCCATCAGCTCAGACAGTATCTCCTACAATGAGCAGTTCTTC. This translates into CAISSDSISYNEQFF.

At least ten counts were recorded for this clonotype. The V gene is TRBV3-1, the J gene TRBJ2-1, with a weak D call TRBD1 (6 bases). This CDR3 has 17 amino acids. In germline, CDR1 is LGHDT, CDR2 YNNKEL (reference sequence). Trimming stripped 1 base from V and 7 bases from J, with 20 bases between. CDR3 DNA: TGTGCCAGCAGCCAAGTAGTCTGGTTAGGGGGAGTGAATGAGCAGTTCTTC. Translated: CASSQVVWLGGVNEQFF.

In this sample, this clonotype turned up many times. The V call is TRBV7-9, the J call TRBJ1-1; D is unresolved. Germline CDR1 is SEHNR and CDR2 is FQNEAQ (reference sequence). V was pared by 2 bases and J by 1 base, with 5 bases between. The CDR3 spans 13 residues. The CDR3 loop is CASSLNSNTEAFF. The CDR3 DNA reads TGTGCCAGCAGCTTAAACTCGAACACTGAAGCTTTCTTT.

The table lists this clonotype with many counts. The chain carries TRBV5-1 and TRBJ2-1; D perhaps matches TRBD1 (5 bases). Trimming removed 2 bases from V and 5 bases from J, with 14 bases in between. The length of the CDR3 is 15 residues. Germline V gene sequence: CDR1 SGHRS, CDR2 YFSETQ. CDR3 bases: TGCGCCAGCAGCTTATTTCAGGGTCCTAACAATGAGCAGTTCTTC. Translated: CASSLFQGPNNEQFF.

This clonotype was counted only a few times. This rearrangement joins TRBV7-9 to TRBJ1-1; D gene ambiguous. Trimming removed 7 bases from V and 1 base from J, with 13 bases in between. The germline gives CDR1 SEHNR, CDR2 FQNEAQ (reference sequence). This CDR3 contains 14 residues. CDR3 residues: CASTVREGNTEAFF. CDR3 bases: TGTGCCAGCACCGTAAGGGAGGGGAACACTGAAGCTTTCTTT.

This clonotype was picked up many times. The chain uses TRBV7-2 and TRBJ1-2; D gene uncertain. This CDR3 region has 14 residues. The V end lost 4 bases, the J end lost 0 bases, and 9 bases lay between the germline ends. Germline V gene data show CDR1 as SGHTA and CDR2 as FQGNSA. CDR3 coding DNA: TGTGCCAGCAGCTGGACTGCGGCTAACTATGGCTACACCTTC. Translated: CASSWTAANYGYTF. Combining the CDR3 with reference TRBV7-2 and TRBJ1-2 gives the whole variable domain GAGVSQSPSNKVTEKGKDVELRCDPISGHTALYWYRQSLGQGLEFLIYFQGNSAPDKSGLPSDRFSAERTGGSVSTLTIQRTQQEDSAVYLCASSWTAANYGYTFGSGTRLTVV.

The chain has TRBV20-1 and TRBJ2-6; D is uncertain. The V and J ends lost 1 base and 2 bases respectively, with 6 bases between them. Germline loops: CDR1 DFQATT, CDR2 SNEGSKA (reference sequence). The CDR3 extends over 14 amino acids. CDR3 DNA sequence: TGCAGTGCTAGAGCGACTCCTGGGGCCAACGTCCTGACTTTC. It specifies CSARATPGANVLTF.

In its sample, this clonotype was seen many times. The chain uses TRBV5-1 and TRBJ2-3; D not certain. V lost 4 bases and J 1 base, leaving 10 bases between the germline ends. The CDR3 runs to 14 residues. The V gene's germline CDR1 is SGHRS and CDR2 YFSETQ. CDR3 protein: CASSRTDRTDTQYF. The CDR3 DNA reads TGCGCCAGCAGCCGGACCGACCGCACAGATACGCAGTATTTT. The full variable domain, rest sourced from reference TRBV5-1 and TRBJ2-3, is KAGVTQTPRYLIKTRGQQVTLSCSPISGHRSVSWYQQTPGQGLQFLFEYFSETQRNKGNFPGRFSGRQFSNSRSEMNVSTLELGDSALYLCASSRTDRTDTQYFGPGTRLTVL.

CDR3 amino acids: CASSYNPTLNTEAFF. DNA for the CDR3: TGCGCCAGCAGCTATAACCCGACATTGAACACTGAAGCTTTCTTT. This chain joins TRBV5-1 and TRBJ1-1, with no clear D. The CDR3 runs to 15 residues. V was shortened by 3 bases and J by 0 bases, with 12 bases between the two germline ends. Germline V gene lookup returns CDR1 SGHRS and CDR2 YFSETQ. Looking up the rest from reference TRBV5-1 and TRBJ1-1 gives the full variable domain: KAGVTQTPRYLIKTRGQQVTLSCSPISGHRSVSWYQQTPGQGLQFLFEYFSETQRNKGNFPGRFSGRQFSNSRSEMNVSTLELGDSALYLCASSYNPTLNTEAFFGQGTRLTVV.

This clonotype was recorded only once. It is likely a read error, because the conserved phenylalanine at the end of the CDR3 is missing. V gene TRBV20-1 combines with J gene TRBJ2-5; possibly TRBD1 or TRBD2 for D (5 bases each). V shed 6 bases and J shed 2 bases, with 13 bases lying between them. The CDR3 sequence is 13 residues long. Germline-derived CDR1 and CDR2 are DFQATT and SNEGSKA (reference sequence). The CDR3: CSAPGASQETQYI. In nucleotides, the CDR3 is TGCAGTGCCCCCGGGGCCTCGCAAGAGACCCAGTACATC.

Ten or more counts support this clonotype. This chain uses TRBV5-1 with TRBJ2-1, with D perhaps TRBD2 (5 bases). This CDR3 has 15 amino acids. Germline CDR1 is SGHRS and CDR2 is YFSETQ. Trimming shortened V by 2 bases and J by 5 bases, and 14 bases separated the two germline ends. CDR3 in amino acids: CASSLLGLSNNEQFF. CDR3 coding DNA: TGCGCCAGCAGCTTACTAGGACTTTCAAACAATGAGCAGTTCTTC.

In this sample, this clonotype turned up many times. The genes are TRBV7-2 and TRBJ1-4, with D possibly TRBD1 on 6 matching bases. CDR1 and CDR2 from the germline V gene are SGHTA and FQGNSA. V was pared by 2 bases and J by 3 bases, with 10 bases between. CDR3 length: 15 residues. CDR3 sequence (DNA): TGTGCCAGCAGCTTATCAGGGACATCTAATGAAAAACTGTTTTTT. Protein: CASSLSGTSNEKLFF.

About this clonotype itself: The missing conserved phenylalanine or tryptophan at the end of this CDR3 makes a read error likely. V gene TRBV5-1 combines with J gene TRBJ2-1; a possible D gene is TRBD2 (5 bases). CDR3 length: 15 amino acids. V gave up 0 bases and J gave up 3 bases, with 10 bases separating them. Germline V gives CDR1 SGHRS, CDR2 YFSETQ. The CDR3 reads CASSLELGHYNEQFS. The CDR3 nucleotides read TGCGCCAGCAGCTTGGAACTAGGGCACTACAATGAGCAGTTCTCC.

A few counts support this clonotype. V is TRBV29-1 and J is TRBJ1-1; tentatively, D is TRBD1 (5 bases). With 6 bases removed from V and 2 bases from J, the gap between germline ends came to 16 bases. CDR3 length equals 14 residues. Germline V gene data show CDR1 as SQVTM and CDR2 as ANQGSEA. The CDR3 region has the DNA TGCAGCGTCCTCAAGTGGGGGGACAACACTGAAGCTTTCTTT. It specifies CSVLKWGDNTEAFF.

In its sample, this clonotype was seen many times. The chain uses TRBV4-1 and TRBJ1-3; D is ambiguous. CDR3 size: 15 residues. V was clipped by 1 base and J by 0 bases, with 7 bases between them. Looked up from germline, CDR1 is MGHRA and CDR2 is YSYEKL. CDR3 in amino acids: CASSQGKGSGNTIYF. CDR3 sequence (DNA): TGCGCCAGCAGCCAAGGAAAGGGCTCTGGAAACACCATATATTTT.

Note on this clonotype: A read error may be the cause here, since a much bigger clone is one base away. The genes are TRBV7-3 and TRBJ2-2; D may be TRBD1 (6 bases). The CDR3 length is 16 residues. V lost 3 bases and J lost 3, with 14 bases in between. CDR1 SGHTA and CDR2 FQGTGA come from the germline V gene. This CDR3 is CASSFGVQGYTGELFF. For the CDR3, the DNA is TGTGCCAGCAGCTTTGGGGTACAGGGATACACCGGGGAGCTGTTTTTT.

The J gene is TRBJ2-2, the V gene TRBV11-2; D is perhaps TRBD2 (6 bases). This CDR3 is 15 amino acids long. The germline V gene encodes CDR1 SGHAT and CDR2 FQNNGV. V was trimmed by 5 bases and J by 4 bases, leaving 14 bases between them. The CDR3 reads CASSGGNPATGELFF. The CDR3 bases are TGTGCCAGCAGCGGGGGGAACCCCGCCACCGGGGAGCTGTTTTTT.

As concerns this clonotype: With a much larger clone just one base away, this may be a read error. This chain joins TRBV28 and TRBJ2-7; maybe TRBD2 (5 bases). The CDR3 length is 13 residues. Germline V gene data show CDR1 as MDHEN and CDR2 as SYDVKM. CDR3 DNA: TGTGCCAGTCTCGGGATCCACTCCTACGAGCAGCACTTC. Its translation is CASLGIHSYEQHF.

At least ten counts were recorded for this clonotype. The chain links TRBV29-1 to TRBJ1-5; tentative D call: TRBD1 (6 bases). Germline V CDR1 and CDR2: SQVTM, ANQGSEA. Between the trimmed V and J ends, which lost 7 bases and 5 bases, there was a span of 12 bases. The CDR3 contains 12 residues. CDR3 sequence reads: CSAQGRDQPQHF. In DNA form, the CDR3 reads TGCAGCGCACAGGGAAGGGATCAGCCCCAGCATTTT.

This clonotype was recorded many times. The DNA of the CDR3 is TGTGCCAGCAGCTTAGTTGGGGGAGGTTACGCTGAAGCTTTCTTT. Protein: CASSLVGGGYAEAFF. J is TRBJ1-1 and V is TRBV11-1, with D maybe TRBD1 (5 bases). The CDR3 runs 15 residues. Germline CDR1 SGHAT, CDR2 FQDESV (reference sequence). Trimming stripped 1 base from V and 6 bases from J, with 15 bases between. Based on the CDR3 plus reference TRBV11-1 and TRBJ1-1, the full variable domain is EAEVAQSPRYKITEKSQAVAFWCDPISGHATLYWYRQILGQGPELLVQFQDESVVDDSQLPKDRFSAERLKGVDSTLKIQPAELGDSAMYLCASSLVGGGYAEAFFGQGTRLTVV.

The chain couples TRBV7-3 to TRBJ2-2; 15 bases map to TRBD2. Looked up from germline, CDR1 is SGHTA and CDR2 is FQGTGA. J gave up 0 bases and V 0 bases, and 5 bases lay outside the gene matches. This CDR3 is built from 20 residues. The CDR3 bases are TGTGCCAGCAGCTTAACTTTGGGACTAGCGGGGGGACCGAACACCGGGGAGCTGTTTTTT. As protein: CASSLTLGLAGGPNTGELFF.

Of note for this clonotype: A much larger clone lies a single base off, so this may be a read error. The chain is built from TRBV2 and TRBJ2-5; D might be TRBD1 or TRBD2, each matching 5 bases. The germline gives CDR1 SNHLY, CDR2 FYNNEI. CDR3 length: 14 residues. This CDR3 reads CASRLKGRGETQSF. DNA of the CDR3: TGTGCCAGCAGGTTAAAGGGAAGAGGGGAGACCCAGTCCTTC.